Included here is one TCR beta chain sequence, with context. Its target is not known. This specimen comes from a study of shared clonotypes between healthy human individuals. Notes on the study in general: The study found about 5% of naive CD4 clonotypes shared across a few donors. Clonotype sharing among the donors was expected to vary with sequencing depth. Researchers found naive subsets generally carried larger estimated richness than memory subsets.

Germline assignment: CDR1 SGHRS and CDR2 YFSETQ. There are 17 residues in the CDR3. V was pared by 0 bases and J by 5 bases, with 8 bases of the junction left unmatched. Sequencing was at deep level. Sequencing used immunoSEQ multiplex PCR; TCRdb keeps in-frame clones, though not all of them. The sample lists 2,100,000 or so clones, 90% to 96% seen once, with approximately 0.13% in the top ten. Sequenced sample: naive CD4+ T cells sorted from blood. Regarding subset: CD45RA+ positively selected. This clonotype originated in a man younger than 35 in good health. V and J are TRBV5-1 and TRBJ2-1; 10 nucleotides agree with TRBD2. The CDR3 is CASSLVTGTSANNEQFF. In DNA, the CDR3 is TGCGCCAGCAGCTTGGTAACCGGGACTAGCGCTAACAATGAGCAGTTCTTC.